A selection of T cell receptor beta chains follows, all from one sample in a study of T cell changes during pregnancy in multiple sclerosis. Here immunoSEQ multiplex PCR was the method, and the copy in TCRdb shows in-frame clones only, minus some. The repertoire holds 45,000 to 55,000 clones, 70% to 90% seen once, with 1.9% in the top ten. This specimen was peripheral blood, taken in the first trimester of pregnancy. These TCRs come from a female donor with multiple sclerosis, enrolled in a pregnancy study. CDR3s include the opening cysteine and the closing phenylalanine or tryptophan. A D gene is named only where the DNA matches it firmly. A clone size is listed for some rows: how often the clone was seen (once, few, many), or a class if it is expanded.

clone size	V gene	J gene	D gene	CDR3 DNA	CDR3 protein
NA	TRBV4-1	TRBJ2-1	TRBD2	TGCGCCAGCAGCCAAGATCGGGCTAGCGGGGTGGGGTACAATGAGCAGTTCTTC	CASSQDRASGVGYNEQFF
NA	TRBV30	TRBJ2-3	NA	TGTGCCTGGAGTGACCGGGATACGCAGTATTTT	CAWSDRDTQYF
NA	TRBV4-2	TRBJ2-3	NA	TGTGCCAGCAGCCCAAGCCCGACTAGCACAGATACGCAGTATTTT	CASSPSPTSTDTQYF
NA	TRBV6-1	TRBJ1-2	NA	TGTGCCAGCAGCGAAACAGGGAACCACGGCTACACCTTC	CASSETGNHGYTF
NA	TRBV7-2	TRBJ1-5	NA	TGTGCCAGCAGCATCAGGGGAAATCAGCCCCAGCATTTT	CASSIRGNQPQHF
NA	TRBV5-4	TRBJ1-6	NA	TGTGCCAGCAGCTTGGGCCGGGAAAGTGTATTCCCCCTCCACTTT	CASSLGRESVFPLHF
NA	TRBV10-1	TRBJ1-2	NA	TGCGCCAGCAGTTTGCGACAGGCACCCGCGACTAACTATGGCTACACCTTC	CASSLRQAPATNYGYTF
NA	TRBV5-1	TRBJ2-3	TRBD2	TGCGCCAGCAGCTTTGGCGGGGGAGGGGCTAGCACAGATACGCAGTATTTT	CASSFGGGGASTDTQYF
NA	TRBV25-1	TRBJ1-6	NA	TGTGCCAGCAGTGCTATGGGAACAGGGAATAATTCACCCCTCCACTTT	CASSAMGTGNNSPLHF
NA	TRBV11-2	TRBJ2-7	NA	TGTGCCAGCAGCTCCGGGGGACAGTACTACGAGCAGTACTTC	CASSSGGQYYEQYF
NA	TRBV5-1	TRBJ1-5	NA	TGCGCCAGCAGCTTGTCAGGGAACGATCAGCCCCAGCATTTT	CASSLSGNDQPQHF
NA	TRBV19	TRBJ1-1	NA	TGTGCCAGTAGTCCACAAGGGAGAAACACTGAAGCTTTCTTT	CASSPQGRNTEAFF
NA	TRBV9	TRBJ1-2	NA	TGTGCCAGCAGCGGTCCGTTCGGACAGTCTTCCATTGGCTACACCTTC	CASSGPFGQSSIGYTF
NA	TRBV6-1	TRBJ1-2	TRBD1	TGTGCCAGCAGTTGGGACAGGGGGGAAAGAGGCTACACCTTC	CASSWDRGERGYTF
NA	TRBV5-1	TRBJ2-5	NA	TGCGCCAGCAGCAAGAGGCAGGGGACCGAGGGGGAGACCCAGTACTTC	CASSKRQGTEGETQYF
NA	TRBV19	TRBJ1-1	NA	TGTGCCAGTACCGTAGACAGTCATGAAGCTTTCTTT	CASTVDSHEAFF
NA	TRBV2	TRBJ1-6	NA	TGTGCCAGCAACGGTAAATTAAATTCACCCCTCCACTTT	CASNGKLNSPLHF
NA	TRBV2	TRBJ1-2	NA	TGTGCCTCAAACAGGGAATACTATGGCTACACCTTC	CASNREYYGYTF
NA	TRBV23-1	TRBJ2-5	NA	TGCGCCAGCAGTCGCCCCGGGGAAGAGACCCAGTACTTC	CASSRPGEETQYF
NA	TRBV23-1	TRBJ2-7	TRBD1	TGCGCCAGCAGTCAAGGGTTCCCCCGGGACAGGGGGCACGAGCAGTACTTC	CASSQGFPRDRGHEQYF
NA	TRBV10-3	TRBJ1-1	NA	TGTGCCATCAGTGCTATCGCAGGGTCTGAAGCTTTCTTT	CAISAIAGSEAFF
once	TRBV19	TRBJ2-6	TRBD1	TGTGCCAGTTCTGGGTTGTGGGACAGGGGACTCTCTGGGGCCAACGTCCTGACTTTC	CASSGLWDRGLSGANVLTF
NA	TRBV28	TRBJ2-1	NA	TGTGCCAGCAGCCGCAGTCTCCGGGACACCCGAGTCTTC	CASSRSLRDTRVF
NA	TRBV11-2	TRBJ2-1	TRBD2	TGTGCCAGCAGTTTTCGACGACTAGCGGGGCCTTACAATGAGCAGTTCTTC	CASSFRRLAGPYNEQFF
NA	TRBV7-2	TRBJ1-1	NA	TGTGCCAGCACCCTTTCGCGGGATGGGGGTGAAGCTTTCTTT	CASTLSRDGGEAFF
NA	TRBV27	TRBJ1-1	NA	TGTGCCAGCAGTTTCGGAGGTCTCACTGAAGCTTTCTTT	CASSFGGLTEAFF
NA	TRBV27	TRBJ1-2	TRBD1	TGTGCCAGCAGTTTGTCCGCGACAGGGGCTGACCAAGACTATGGCTACACCTTC	CASSLSATGADQDYGYTF
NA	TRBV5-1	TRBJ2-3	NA	TGCGCCAGCTCAGGGGGGTCACGGAGCACAGATACGCAGTATTTT	CASSGGSRSTDTQYF
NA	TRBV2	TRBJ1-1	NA	TGTGCCAGTACCACGAATGGGAGGGGCACTGAAGCTTTCTTT	CASTTNGRGTEAFF
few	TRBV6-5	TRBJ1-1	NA	TGTGCCAGCAGTTACTCCCATTTGGGAGCGGAGGCTTTCTTT	CASSYSHLGAEAFF
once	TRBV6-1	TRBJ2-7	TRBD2	TGTGCCAGCAGTGTGACTAGCGGGGGGGGCTCCTACGAGCAGTACTTC	CASSVTSGGGSYEQYF
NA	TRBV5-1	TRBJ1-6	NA	TGCGCCAGCAGCGGATCTCTCAGGGGCTCACCCCTCCACTTT	CASSGSLRGSPLHF
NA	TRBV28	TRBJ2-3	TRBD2	TGTGCCAACTCTCCTAGCGGGGGGCGGGCAGATACGCAGTATTTT	CANSPSGGRADTQYF
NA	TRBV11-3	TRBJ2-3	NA	TGTGCCAGCAGCTTAGGCAGGACCGCCTCAGGGGATACGCAGTATTTT	CASSLGRTASGDTQYF
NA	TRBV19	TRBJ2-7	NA	TGTGCCAGTAGGCAAACAGGACAGGAGCAGTACTTC	CASRQTGQEQYF
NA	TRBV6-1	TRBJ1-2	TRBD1	TGTGCCAGCAGTGAAGCAGAGGGGGCGAATGGCTACACCTTC	CASSEAEGANGYTF
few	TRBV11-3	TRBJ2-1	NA	TGTGCCAGCAGCTTAGATTCGGCCTACAATGAGCAGTTCTTC	CASSLDSAYNEQFF
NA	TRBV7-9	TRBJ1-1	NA	TGTGCCAGCAGCGCCGGGGTGGGGAACACTGAAGCTTTCTTT	CASSAGVGNTEAFF
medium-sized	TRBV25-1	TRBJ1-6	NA	TGTGCCAGCAGTGAATATCAGGAGGGGACACCCCTCCACTTT	CASSEYQEGTPLHF
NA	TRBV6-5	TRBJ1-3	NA	TGTGCCAGCAGTTATACGGGCGGGCCTGGAAACACCATATATTTT	CASSYTGGPGNTIYF
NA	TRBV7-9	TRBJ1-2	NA	TGTGCCAGCAGCCCCTACTTCCCTGGGGCTGGCTACACCTTC	CASSPYFPGAGYTF
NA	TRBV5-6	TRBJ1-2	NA	TGTGCCAGCAGCCTTTTGAGAGATTCATTCTTGGAGGGCTACACCTTC	CASSLLRDSFLEGYTF
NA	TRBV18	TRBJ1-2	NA	TGTGCCAGCTCACCACTGGCGGCATCTTTTTATGGCTACACCTTC	CASSPLAASFYGYTF
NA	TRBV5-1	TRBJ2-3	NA	TGCGCCAGCTCCGAAGGGGCCACAGATACGCAGTATTTT	CASSEGATDTQYF
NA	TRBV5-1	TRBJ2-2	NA	TGCGCCAGCAGCCTCCGGGACTTCGGGGGAGCGGACACCGGGGAGCTGTTTTTT	CASSLRDFGGADTGELFF
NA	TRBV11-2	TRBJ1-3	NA	TGTGCCAGCAGCTTAATAGGGACGGGAGACACCATATATTTT	CASSLIGTGDTIYF
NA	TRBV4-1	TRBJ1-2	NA	TGCGCCAGCAGCCAAGATGCCGGATTGTGGCACCGGGGGAAAGGCTACACCTTC	CASSQDAGLWHRGKGYTF
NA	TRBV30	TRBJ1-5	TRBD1	TGTGCCTGGAGTGTACATCTACAGGGGACCTTTAGCAATCAGCCCCAGCATTTT	CAWSVHLQGTFSNQPQHF
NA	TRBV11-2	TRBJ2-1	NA	TGTGCCAGCAGCTTAGGTTTAGGGGTGGATGAGCAGTTCTTC	CASSLGLGVDEQFF
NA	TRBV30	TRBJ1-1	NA	TGTGCCTGGAGCCCCGGACACTCCCGAAAGGGGGACACTGAAGCTTTCTTT	CAWSPGHSRKGDTEAFF
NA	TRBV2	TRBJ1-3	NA	TGTGCCAGCAAGCCGGGACACTCTGGAAACACCATATATTTT	CASKPGHSGNTIYF
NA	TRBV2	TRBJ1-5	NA	TGTGCCAGCTCGACAGGTAATCAGCCCCAGCATTTT	CASSTGNQPQHF
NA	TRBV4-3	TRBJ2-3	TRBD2	TGCGCCAGCAGCCAAAGGACTAGCGGGGTTGTTTCCGCAGATACGCAGTATTTT	CASSQRTSGVVSADTQYF